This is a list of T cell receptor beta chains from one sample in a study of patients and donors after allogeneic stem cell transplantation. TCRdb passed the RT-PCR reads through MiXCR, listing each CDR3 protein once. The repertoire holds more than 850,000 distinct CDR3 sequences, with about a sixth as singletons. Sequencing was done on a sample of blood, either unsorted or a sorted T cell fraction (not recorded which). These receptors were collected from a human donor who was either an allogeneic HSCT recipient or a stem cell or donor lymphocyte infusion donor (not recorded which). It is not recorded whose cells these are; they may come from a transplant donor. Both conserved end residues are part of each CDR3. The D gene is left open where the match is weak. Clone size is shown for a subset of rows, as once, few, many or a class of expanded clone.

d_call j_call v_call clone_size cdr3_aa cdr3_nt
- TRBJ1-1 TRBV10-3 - CAISESQGMNTEAFF TGTGCCATCAGTGAGTCGCAGGGGATGAACACTGAAGCTTTCTTT
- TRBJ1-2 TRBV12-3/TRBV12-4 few CASTPSVNYGYTF TGTGCCAGCACGCCGTCCGTTAACTATGGCTACACCTTC
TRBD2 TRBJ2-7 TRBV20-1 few CSARLALGTYEQYF TGCAGTGCTCGACTAGCGCTCGGTACCTACGAGCAGTACTTC
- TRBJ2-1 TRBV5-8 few CASSLGQFTEQFF TGTGCCAGCAGCTTGGGACAGTTCACTGAGCAGTTCTTC
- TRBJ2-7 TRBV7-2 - CASSLLRDGSYEQYF TGTGCCAGCAGCTTATTGCGGGACGGATCCTACGAGCAGTACTTC
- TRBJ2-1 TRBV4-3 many CASSQEFSAPKNEQFF TGCGCCAGCAGCCAAGAATTTAGTGCGCCGAAAAATGAGCAGTTCTTC
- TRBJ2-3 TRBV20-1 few CSASPPPDTQYF TGCAGTGCTAGCCCCCCTCCAGATACGCAGTATTTT
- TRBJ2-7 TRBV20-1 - CSARGIEAYEQYF TGCAGTGCTAGGGGAATCGAAGCCTACGAGCAGTACTTC
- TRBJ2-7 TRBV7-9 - CASSFRRGVASYEQYF TGTGCCAGCAGCTTCCGCAGGGGTGTAGCCTCCTACGAGCAGTACTTC
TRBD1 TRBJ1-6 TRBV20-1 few CSARGEGASHNSPLHF TGCAGTGCTAGAGGAGAGGGGGCGTCACATAATTCACCCCTCCACTTT
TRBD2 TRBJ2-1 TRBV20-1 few CSQNIAGGANEQFF TGCAGTCAAAACATAGCGGGGGGAGCAAATGAGCAGTTCTTC
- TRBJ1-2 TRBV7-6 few CASSLGPGRDGGYTF TGTGCCAGCAGCTTAGGCCCGGGACGGGACGGTGGCTACACCTTC
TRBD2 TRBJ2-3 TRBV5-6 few CASSLRTSALSTDTQYF TGTGCCAGCAGCTTGAGGACTAGCGCGTTAAGCACAGATACGCAGTATTTT
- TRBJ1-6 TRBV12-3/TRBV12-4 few CASSLVGQGFNSPLHF TGTGCCAGCAGTTTAGTAGGGCAGGGCTTTAATTCACCCCTCCACTTT
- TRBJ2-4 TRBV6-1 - CASSGQIAKNIQYF TGTGCCAGCAGTGGACAGATAGCCAAAAACATTCAGTACTTC
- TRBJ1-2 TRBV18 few CASSHDRSGGYTF TGTGCCAGCTCACACGACAGGTCCGGAGGCTACACCTTC
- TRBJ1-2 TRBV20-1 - CSARPPGILGYGYTF TGCAGTGCTAGACCCCCGGGCATCCTTGGGTATGGCTACACCTTC
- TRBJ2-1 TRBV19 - CASSIVYGHNEQFF TGTGCCAGTAGTATAGTCTATGGGCACAATGAGCAGTTCTTC
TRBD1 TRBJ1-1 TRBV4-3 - CASSHSRGVPTEAFF TGCGCCAGCAGCCATTCCAGGGGGGTGCCCACTGAAGCTTTCTTT
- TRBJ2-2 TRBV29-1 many CSVEYRSTGELFF TGCAGCGTTGAATATAGGAGCACCGGGGAGCTGTTTTTT
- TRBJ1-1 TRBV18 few CASSQREMNTEAFF TGTGCCAGCTCACAACGGGAGATGAACACTGAAGCTTTCTTT
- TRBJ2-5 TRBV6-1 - CASSLIAEETQYF TGTGCCAGCAGTCTGATAGCAGAAGAGACCCAGTACTTC
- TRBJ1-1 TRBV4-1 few CASSPLGDTEAFF TGCGCCAGCAGCCCCCTAGGGGACACTGAAGCTTTCTTT
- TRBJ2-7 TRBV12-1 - CASSFEGQSPLSYEQYF TGTGCCAGCAGCTTTGAGGGGCAGTCTCCTCTCTCCTACGAGCAGTACTTC
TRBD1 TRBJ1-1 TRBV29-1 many CSVKDRVLTEAFF TGCAGCGTAAAGGACAGGGTGCTCACTGAAGCTTTCTTT
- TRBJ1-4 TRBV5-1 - CASSLSWDNEKLFF TGCGCCAGCAGCTTGTCGTGGGATAATGAAAAACTGTTTTTT
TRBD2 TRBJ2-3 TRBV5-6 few CASSSRTSGFTDTQYF TGTGCCAGCAGCTCTCGGACTAGCGGATTCACAGATACGCAGTATTTT
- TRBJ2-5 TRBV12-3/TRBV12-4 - CASSPAVGHSTQYF TGTGCCAGCAGTCCCGCTGTTGGACATTCGACCCAGTACTTC
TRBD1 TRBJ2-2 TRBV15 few CATSSGQGRNTGELFF TGTGCCACCAGCAGCGGACAGGGGCGAAACACCGGGGAGCTGTTTTTT
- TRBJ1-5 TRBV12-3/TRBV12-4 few CASMGGAGQPQHF TGTGCCAGCATGGGTGGGGCGGGACAGCCCCAGCATTTT
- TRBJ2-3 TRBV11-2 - CASSWLGRDTDTQYF TGTGCCAGCAGCTGGCTAGGACGAGACACAGATACGCAGTATTTT
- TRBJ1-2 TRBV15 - CATSRNYRALWGYTF TGTGCCACCAGCAGGAATTACAGGGCCCTGTGGGGCTACACCTTC
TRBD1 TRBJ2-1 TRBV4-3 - CASSQVGTVYNEQFF TGCGCCAGCAGCCAAGTTGGGACAGTCTACAATGAGCAGTTCTTC
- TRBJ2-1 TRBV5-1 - CASSYPDPAYNEQFF TGCGCCAGCAGCTACCCAGATCCAGCCTACAATGAGCAGTTCTTC
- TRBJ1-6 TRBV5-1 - CASSLALRQLSPLHF TGCGCCAGCAGCTTGGCCCTGAGACAGTTATCACCCCTCCACTTT
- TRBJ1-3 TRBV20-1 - CSAGQGTLGNTIYF TGCAGTGCTGGGCAAGGGACGCTTGGAAACACCATATATTTT
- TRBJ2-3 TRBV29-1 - CSVGWFTDTQYF TGCAGCGTCGGTTGGTTCACAGATACGCAGTATTTT
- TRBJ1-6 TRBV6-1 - CASSEIWDVNSPLHF TGTGCCAGCAGTGAAATCTGGGACGTTAATTCACCCCTCCACTTT